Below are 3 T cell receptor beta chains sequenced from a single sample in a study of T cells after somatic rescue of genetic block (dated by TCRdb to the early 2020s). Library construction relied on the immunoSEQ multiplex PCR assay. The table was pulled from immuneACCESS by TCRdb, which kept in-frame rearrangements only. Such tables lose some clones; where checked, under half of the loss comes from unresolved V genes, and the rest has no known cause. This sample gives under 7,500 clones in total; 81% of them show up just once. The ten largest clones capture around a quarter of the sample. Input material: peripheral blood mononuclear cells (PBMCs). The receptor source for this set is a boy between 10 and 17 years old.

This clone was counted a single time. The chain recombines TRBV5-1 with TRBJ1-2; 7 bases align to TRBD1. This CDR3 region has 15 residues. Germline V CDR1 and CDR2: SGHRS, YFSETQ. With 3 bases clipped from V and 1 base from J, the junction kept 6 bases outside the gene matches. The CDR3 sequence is CASSSSTGVNYGYTF. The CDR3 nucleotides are TGCGCCAGCAGCTCAAGCACAGGGGTTAACTATGGCTACACCTTC.

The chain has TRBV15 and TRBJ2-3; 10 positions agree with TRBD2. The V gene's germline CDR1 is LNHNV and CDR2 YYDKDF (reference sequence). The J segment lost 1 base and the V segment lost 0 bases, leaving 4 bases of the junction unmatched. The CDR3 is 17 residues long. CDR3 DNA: TGTGCCACCAGCAGAGATCGAACTAGCGGGGGCACAGATACGCAGTATTTT. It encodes CATSRDRTSGGTDTQYF.

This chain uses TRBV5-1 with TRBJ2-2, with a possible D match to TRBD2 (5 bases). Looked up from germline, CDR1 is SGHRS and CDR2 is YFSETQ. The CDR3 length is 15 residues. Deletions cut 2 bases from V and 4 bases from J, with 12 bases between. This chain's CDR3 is CASSFGPAGTGELFF. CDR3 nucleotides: TGCGCCAGCAGCTTTGGGCCCGCGGGCACCGGGGAGCTGTTTTTT. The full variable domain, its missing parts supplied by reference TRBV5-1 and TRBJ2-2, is KAGVTQTPRYLIKTRGQQVTLSCSPISGHRSVSWYQQTPGQGLQFLFEYFSETQRNKGNFPGRFSGRQFSNSRSEMNVSTLELGDSALYLCASSFGPAGTGELFFGEGSRLTVL.